This paragraph reports one TCR beta chain. Its antigen is as yet unknown. V shed 4 bases and J 1 base; nucleotides not matched to a gene: 6. The CDR3 covers 16 residues. PCR primers comprised 60 Vbeta and 13 Jbeta primers. Clones were read by immunoSEQ multiplex PCR, and TCRdb kept only the in-frame ones, dropping some. The table has about 150,000 clones, less than 85% seen once. The data are from a study of cytomegalovirus exposure and HLA in healthy donors. General study findings and limits: Later analysis found that TCR beta chains associated with HLA were more clonally expanded than other, equally common chains.

The sequenced sample consisted of PBMCs. The rearrangement joins TRBV23-1 to TRBJ2-7, with TRBD1 identical over 11 bases. TRBV23-1 is an open reading frame, and its role is uncertain. This TCR was recovered from a man aged 18 to 29 in good health and CMV-seronegative. Here the CDR3 DNA reads TGCGCCAGCAGTCGGGACAGGGGGATCAGGTCCTACGAGCAGTACTTC. Protein: CASSRDRGIRSYEQYF.